These T cell receptor beta chains were read from a single sample in a study of T cell repertoires in cytomegalovirus infection. TCRdb reprocessed the reads via MiXCR and lists one record per CDR3 protein. Found here are roughly 990,000 distinct CDR3 sequences, around 32% of them singletons; the top ten hold over 10%. These receptors' targets are unknown. The sample consisted of cultured CD8+ T cells from PBMCs, taken from culture after CMV antigen stimulation. These receptor sequences come from a human donor in good health (CMV status not recorded). Some clones in this sample may be carry-over from other donors' samples. CDR3s include the opening cysteine and the closing phenylalanine or tryptophan. D genes are given only for firm matches. Not every row has a clone size; where given, it reads once, few, many or a size class.

d_call clone_size j_call v_call cdr3_nt cdr3_aa
. few TRBJ1-1 TRBV7-9 TGTGCCAGCAGCTTAGTCGGGCTAGCCCCTGAAGCTTTCTTT CASSLVGLAPEAFF
TRBD1 many TRBJ2-6 TRBV6-5 TGTGCCAGCAGTTTAACCGAGGGGGCAGATGGGGCCAACGTCCTGACTTTC CASSLTEGADGANVLTF
. . TRBJ2-6 TRBV6-1 TGTGCCAGCACAGCCTTACCTTTAGGCTCTGGGGCCAACGTCCTGACTTTC CASTALPLGSGANVLTF
. few TRBJ2-7 TRBV19 TGTGCCAGTAGTCCAGCCCCCGGGACAAATTACGAGCAGTACTTC CASSPAPGTNYEQYF
. once TRBJ2-5 TRBV27 TGTGCCAGCAGTTTATCGGCTCGGGGCCCAGAGACCCAGTACTTC CASSLSARGPETQYF
. many TRBJ2-7 TRBV6-1 TGTGCCAGCAGTCCGAGGGGGACTCTCTACGAGCAGTACTTC CASSPRGTLYEQYF
. . TRBJ2-2 TRBV4-1 TGCGCCAGCAGCCACCGGGACGGCACCGGGGAGCTGTCTTTT CASSHRDGTGELSF
. few TRBJ2-1 TRBV7-8 TGTGCCAGCAGCCAACCGACGGCCTACAATGAGCAGTTCTTC CASSQPTAYNEQFF
. . TRBJ1-2 TRBV27 TGTGCCAGCAGTTTACGGGGGGCCTACTATGGCTACACCTTC CASSLRGAYYGYTF
. . TRBJ1-1 TRBV7-6 TGTGCCAACAGCTTAGGTCTGGGGCGGGTTACTGAAGCTTTCTTT CANSLGLGRVTEAFF
TRBD1 . TRBJ1-5 TRBV6-5 TGTGCCAGCAGACCCTTCAGTCCTCAGGGGGTCAGTCAGCCCCAGCATTTT CASRPFSPQGVSQPQHF
TRBD1 . TRBJ2-7 TRBV5-1 TGCGCCAGCAGCTTGGATGAGACAGGGGGTCCCTACGAGCAGTACTTC CASSLDETGGPYEQYF
TRBD1 . TRBJ1-2 TRBV4-1 TGTGCCAGCAGCCAAGATCTACAGGGGTGGAAGGATGGCTACACCTTC CASSQDLQGWKDGYTF
. once TRBJ2-7 TRBV27 TGTGCCAGCAGTTTTCACACGGCATTGTCCTACGAGCAGTACTTC CASSFHTALSYEQYF
TRBD1 many TRBJ1-2 TRBV7-8 TGTGCCAGCAGCCGCACCACGACAGGGAACTATGGCTACACCTTC CASSRTTTGNYGYTF
TRBD1 . TRBJ1-1 TRBV12-5 TGTGCTAGTGGTTCACCAGGGGGCGAAAACACTGAAGCTTTCTTT CASGSPGGENTEAFF
TRBD1 . TRBJ2-5 TRBV15 TGTGCCACCAGCTGGACAGGGGTGGACGAGACCCAGTACTTC CATSWTGVDETQYF
TRBD1 few TRBJ1-6 TRBV7-9 TGTGCCAGCAGCTTCACAGGGGTGAACAAACCCCTCCACTTT CASSFTGVNKPLHF
. . TRBJ2-1 TRBV6-1 TGTGCCAGCCGTGAGGTGACGCGGACCTCCTACAATGAGCAGTTCTTC CASREVTRTSYNEQFF
TRBD1 . TRBJ2-5 TRBV7-8 TGTGCCAGCAGCTTAGAAGGGGACAGGGGAGAGACCCAGTACTTC CASSLEGDRGETQYF
. . TRBJ1-2 TRBV25-1 TGTACCAGCAGTGCAGAAAACTATGGCTACACCTTC CTSSAENYGYTF
. few TRBJ2-7 TRBV4-1 TGCGCCAGCAGCCAAGGTGGAGTGGAGTCTTACGAGCAGTACTTC CASSQGGVESYEQYF
TRBD1 . TRBJ1-2 TRBV29-1 TGCAGCGATACAGGGGGCGGCTACACCTTC CSDTGGGYTF
TRBD2 . TRBJ2-1 TRBV29-1 TGCAGCGTCGTAGCGGGGGAGCTATACAATGAGCAGTTCTTC CSVVAGELYNEQFF
. many TRBJ1-2 TRBV7-9 TGTGCCAGCAGCGAAGACCGGTCAAATACTAACTATGGCTACACCTTC CASSEDRSNTNYGYTF
. . TRBJ2-1 TRBV18 TGTGCCAGCTCACCAGAATTTTCCTACAATGAGCAGTTCTTC CASSPEFSYNEQFF
TRBD2 many TRBJ2-7 TRBV2 TGTGCCAAAAATCTAGCGGGGGGCTCCTACGAGCAGTACTTC CAKNLAGGSYEQYF
TRBD1 few TRBJ2-1 TRBV14 TGTGCCAGCAGCTCCTGGACAGGGACAGACGAGCAGTTCTTC CASSSWTGTDEQFF
TRBD1 few TRBJ2-5 TRBV14 TGTGCCAGCAGCCTTCGTCTGACAGGGTTCCGAGAGACCCAGTACTTC CASSLRLTGFRETQYF
TRBD2 . TRBJ2-1 TRBV27 TGTGCCAGCAGTTTACCGCGGGGGGGCTGGGGTGAGCAGTTCTTC CASSLPRGGWGEQFF
. . TRBJ2-5 TRBV24-1 TGTGCCACCAGTGATGCGGGGGCCGAAGAGACCCAGTACTTC CATSDAGAEETQYF
TRBD1 . TRBJ2-1 TRBV12-3/TRBV12-4 TGTGCCAACAATCCCGGGACAGACTACAATGAGCAGTTCTTC CANNPGTDYNEQFF
TRBD2 many TRBJ2-7 TRBV7-6 TGTGCCAGCAGCCCCCGGGCGGGGGGCATAAACGAGCAGTACTTC CASSPRAGGINEQYF
TRBD1 . TRBJ2-2 TRBV11-2 TGTGCCAGCAGCTTAACCGGGACAGGGATTGCCGCCGGGGAGCTGTTTTTT CASSLTGTGIAAGELFF
TRBD1 . TRBJ2-3 TRBV6-1 TGTGCCAGCACCAGAGGGGGCTTCACAGATACGCAGTATTTT CASTRGGFTDTQYF